The 3 T cell receptor beta chains presented below share a single source sample, sequenced in a study of Graves' ophthalmopathy and Graves' hyperthyroidism. Amplified TCR beta CDR3 regions were obtained using RNA transcripts as template. Second-round multiplex PCR came after a first-round RT-PCR that employed HTBI primers. TCRdb processed the multiplex PCR reads anew with MiXCR; each CDR3 protein has one entry. The sample has around 1,000,000 distinct CDR3 sequences, approximately 35% seen once. The specimen was peripheral blood or thyroid tissue (not recorded which). These receptors originate from an adult man with Graves' hyperthyroidism.

This clonotype was detected many times. V gene TRBV9 combines with J gene TRBJ1-2; TRBD1 agrees at 8 bases. Germline-derived CDR1 and CDR2 are SGDLS and YYNGEE. CDR3 size: 15 residues. The J segment lost 5 bases and the V segment lost 3 bases, leaving 9 bases of the junction unmatched. CDR3: CASSGGTGFVYGYTF. CDR3 nucleotide sequence: TGTGCCAGCAGCGGGGGGACAGGCTTCGTATATGGCTACACCTTC.

Ten or more counts support this clonotype. V and J are TRBV6-5 and TRBJ1-5, with D maybe TRBD1 (5 bases). The germline V gene has CDR1 MNHEY and CDR2 SVGAGI. The CDR3 extends over 17 amino acids. V dropped 5 bases and J dropped 9 bases, with 26 bases sitting between them. The CDR3 DNA is TGTGCCAGCAGTCCGACCCTTCCCGGGACGGGAGCGGGGCCCCAGCATTTT. It yields the protein CASSPTLPGTGAGPQHF.

In this sample, this clonotype turned up many times. The chain has TRBV19 and TRBJ1-6; D is perhaps TRBD1 (6 bases). Trimming stripped 5 bases from V and 7 bases from J, with 12 bases between. The CDR3 is 14 residues long. CDR1 and CDR2 (germline): LNHDA, SQIVND (reference sequence). CDR3 nucleotides: TGTGCCAGTAGTCAGGACAGCCAGAATTCACCCCTCCACTTT. Its protein is CASSQDSQNSPLHF.